Listed here is a single TCR beta chain. The source of the sample is a study of post-analysis software for immune sequencing data. Unique molecular identifiers had been added to the TCR beta cDNA libraries. TCRdb called the PCR reads again in MiXCR, with one record for every CDR3 protein. Of about 540,000 distinct CDR3 sequences listed, roughly 34% are singletons. Sequenced: blood. This clonotype originated in a girl between 2 and 17 years old with multiple sclerosis.

The CDR3 DNA reads as TGCGCCAGCAGTGAGTGGGCAGGGTCGATGTTGGAGACCCAGTACTTC. Translated, it gives CASSEWAGSMLETQYF. The chain links TRBV10-1 to TRBJ2-5, with D possibly matching TRBD1 (5 bases). The germline V and J ends were trimmed by 1 base and 5 bases, with 17 bases remaining between them. Looked up from germline, CDR1 is WNHNN and CDR2 is SYGVQD (reference sequence). The CDR3 is 16 amino acids.